These 19 T cell receptor beta chains were all obtained from the same sample, sequenced in a study of blood T cell repertoires in COVID-19. Clones were sequenced by immunoSEQ multiplex PCR, and TCRdb holds only the in-frame ones, with some missing. The sample holds 60,000 to 75,000 clones, approximately 86% seen once. Sequenced material: peripheral blood. These receptors originate from a man in his 70s with active COVID-19.

The rearrangement links TRBV6-5 to TRBJ2-3; 8 positions agree with TRBD1. The germline V gene has CDR1 MNHEY and CDR2 SVGAGI. V lost 4 bases, J lost 3 bases, and 6 bases stayed unmatched. The CDR3 length is 15 residues. Written as DNA, the CDR3 is TGTGCCAGCAGTTCTCCACAGGGGGGTACAGATACGCAGTATTTT. Encoded protein: CASSSPQGGTDTQYF.

This chain joins TRBV30 and TRBJ1-1; 8 bases line up with TRBD1. In germline, CDR1 is GTSNPN, CDR2 SVGIG (reference sequence). The CDR3 has 14 residues. V was pared by 5 bases and J by 2 bases, with 7 bases of the junction left unmatched. Here the CDR3 reads CAWAPDRGNTEAFF. The CDR3 region has the DNA TGTGCCTGGGCTCCCGACAGGGGCAACACTGAAGCTTTCTTT. The variable domain in full, with the rest retrieved from reference TRBV30 and TRBJ1-1, is SQTIHQWPATLVQPVGSPLSLECTVEGTSNPNLYWYRQAAGRGLQLLFYSVGIGQISSEVPQNLSASRPQDRQFILSSKKLLLSDSGFYLCAWAPDRGNTEAFFGQGTRLTVV.

The rearrangement links TRBV7-2 to TRBJ2-5, with TRBD2 matching over 8 bases. CDR1 SGHTA and CDR2 FQGNSA come from the germline V gene. CDR3 size: 15 residues. V was pared by 7 bases and J by 5 bases, with 12 bases of the junction left unmatched. The CDR3 coding sequence is TGTGCCAGCACCAAAACGGGGGGGGTTTGGGAGACCCAGTACTTC. Translating gives CASTKTGGVWETQYF.

This clone has a single count. The rearrangement links TRBV29-1 to TRBJ1-1, with a possible D match to TRBD1 (6 bases). Per germline, CDR1 SQVTM and CDR2 ANQGSEA. The CDR3 length is 11 residues. Trimming removed 5 bases at V and 11 bases at J, with 15 bases between. The CDR3 sequence is CSVYQGGFAFF. DNA of the CDR3: TGCAGCGTTTACCAAGGGGGTTTTGCTTTCTTT.

V is TRBV10-3 and J is TRBJ1-2, with D unclear. Germline V gene lookup returns CDR1 ENHRY and CDR2 SYGVKD. CDR3 length: 13 amino acids. The V and J ends lost 8 bases and 4 bases respectively, with 14 bases between them. The CDR3 loop is CAIGQVAGYGYTF. The CDR3 DNA follows: TGTGCCATCGGTCAGGTGGCGGGCTATGGCTACACCTTC.

V usage is TRBV19 and J usage is TRBJ2-1; 7 nucleotides agree with TRBD2. J gave up 3 bases and V 4 bases, and 3 bases lay outside the gene matches. Germline V gene sequence: CDR1 LNHDA, CDR2 SQIVND (reference sequence). This CDR3 contains 14 residues. The CDR3 loop is CASSSGRVYNEQFF. CDR3 DNA: TGTGCCAGTAGTAGTGGGAGGGTCTACAATGAGCAGTTCTTC. Full variable domain (outside the CDR3, taken from reference TRBV19 and TRBJ2-1): DGGITQSPKYLFRKEGQNVTLSCEQNLNHDAMYWYRQDPGQGLRLIYYSQIVNDFQKGDIAEGYSVSREKKESFPLTVTSAQKNPTAFYLCASSSGRVYNEQFFGPGTRLTVL.

In the case of this clone: At one boundary the junction diverges from the germline segment, which might be a read error. The rearrangement links TRBV27 to TRBJ2-2, with TRBD2 matching 8 bases. The V gene's germline CDR1 is MNHEY and CDR2 SMNVEV (reference sequence). CDR3 length: 15 amino acids. The CDR3 reads CASSPPGRPGGGLFF. The CDR3 DNA reads TGTGCCAGCAGTCCCCCCGGTCGGCCCGGGGGGGGGCTGTTTTTT.

This clone appeared once. V and J are TRBV7-8 and TRBJ2-2, with D maybe TRBD2 (5 bases). This CDR3 is built from 13 residues. Germline V gene data show CDR1 as SGHVS and CDR2 as FQNEAQ. Trimming took off 5 bases at V and 7 bases at J, with 11 bases between the two ends. This chain's CDR3 is CASSLLRDGELFF. CDR3 coding DNA: TGTGCCAGCAGCCTCCTCCGGGACGGGGAGCTGTTTTTT.

The chain combines TRBV5-1 with TRBJ2-7, with 9 bases fitting TRBD2. J was trimmed by 7 bases and V by 4 bases; bases with no gene match: 6. The CDR3 totals 13 residues. CDR1 and CDR2 (germline): SGHRS, YFSETQ. DNA for the CDR3: TGCGCCAGCAGCGCGGGAGGGGGTCTTGAGCAGTACTTC. It yields the protein CASSAGGGLEQYF.

This clone has just a few counts. V is TRBV2 and J is TRBJ2-3, with D possibly TRBD1 on 5 matching bases. Germline V gives CDR1 SNHLY, CDR2 FYNNEI. The CDR3 totals 15 residues. Trimming pared 4 bases from V and 8 bases from J, leaving 19 bases between. The DNA for the CDR3 is TGTGCCAGCAGTGGGGGCAGGGTGGTTGTCGGTACGCAGTATTTT. It is translated as CASSGGRVVVGTQYF.

J is TRBJ1-3 and V is TRBV19; D is perhaps TRBD1 (6 bases). The V end was cut by 3 bases, the J end by 1 base, with 16 bases between. The germline V gene encodes CDR1 LNHDA and CDR2 SQIVND (reference sequence). This CDR3 has 17 residues. This CDR3 reads CASSIQTGRPSGNTIYF. CDR3 coding DNA: TGTGCCAGTAGTATCCAAACAGGGCGGCCGTCTGGAAACACCATATATTTT.

This clone appeared once. This chain uses TRBV11-3 with TRBJ2-2, with D perhaps TRBD2 (6 bases). The CDR3 runs 17 residues. The V end lost 4 bases, the J end lost 1 base, and 16 bases lay between the germline ends. Germline-derived CDR1 and CDR2 are SGHNT and YENEEA. In DNA form, the CDR3 reads TGTGCCAGCAGCTCCACCTGGGGTAGCGGGAACACCGGGGAGCTGTTTTTT. Residues: CASSSTWGSGNTGELFF.

This clone was observed a single time. This CDR3 reads CAWSYSGGATEAFF. DNA for the CDR3: TGTGCCTGGAGTTATTCGGGGGGCGCGACTGAAGCTTTCTTT. This chain uses TRBV30 with TRBJ1-1, with D perhaps matching TRBD1 (6 bases). Germline CDR1 reads GTSNPN; CDR2 reads SVGIG (reference sequence). The V and J ends lost 2 bases and 5 bases respectively, with 15 bases between them. The CDR3 extends over 14 amino acids.

The V and J genes are TRBV7-2 and TRBJ1-4, with D perhaps TRBD1 (5 bases). The CDR3 extends over 14 amino acids. Between the trimmed V and J ends, which lost 2 bases and 3 bases, there was a span of 7 bases. In germline, CDR1 is SGHTA, CDR2 FQGNSA. CDR3 nucleotides: TGTGCCAGCAGCTTACGGGGGTCTAATGAAAAACTGTTTTTT. Its translation: CASSLRGSNEKLFF.

The J gene is TRBJ2-3, the V gene TRBV18; 13 bases match TRBD2. With V trimmed by 1 base and J by 2 bases, 6 bases remained unmatched. The V gene's germline CDR1 is KGHSH and CDR2 LQKENI. This CDR3 has 18 amino acids. CDR3 loop: CASSPLGLAGVITDTQYF. The CDR3 bases are TGTGCCAGCTCACCACTCGGACTAGCGGGAGTGATCACAGATACGCAGTATTTT.

The chain joins TRBV7-6 to TRBJ2-1; 12 bases are shared with TRBD2. The V and J ends lost 5 bases and 4 bases, in that order; junction bases with no gene match: 3. The CDR3 is 15 amino acids. Per germline, CDR1 SGHVS and CDR2 FNYEAQ. This CDR3 reads CASSLGLAGYNEQFF. The CDR3 DNA sequence: TGTGCCAGCAGCCTCGGACTAGCGGGATACAATGAGCAGTTCTTC. Full variable domain (outside the CDR3, taken from reference TRBV7-6 and TRBJ2-1): GAGVSQSPRYKVTKRGQDVALRCDPISGHVSLYWYRQALGQGPEFLTYFNYEAQQDKSGLPNDRFSAERPEGSISTLTIQRTEQRDSAMYRCASSLGLAGYNEQFFGPGTRLTVL.

This clone was detected only a few times. The chain carries TRBV5-4 and TRBJ2-1, with a tentative D call TRBD2 (5 bases). Germline V gene sequence: CDR1 SGHNT, CDR2 YYREEE (reference sequence). Deletions cut 2 bases from V and 9 bases from J, with 18 bases between. The CDR3 loop spans 15 amino acids. CDR3 amino acids: CASSFRLGESGEQFF. The CDR3 DNA is TGTGCCAGCAGCTTTCGGCTTGGGGAGTCGGGTGAGCAGTTCTTC.

The rearrangement uses TRBV3-1 (or the pseudogene TRBV3-2) and TRBJ2-2, with a possible D match to TRBD1 (6 bases). Germline loops: CDR1 LGHDT, CDR2 YNNKEL (reference sequence). The V and J ends lost 4 bases and 0 bases respectively, with 9 bases between them. The CDR3 is 15 residues long. The CDR3 bases are TGTGCCAGCAGCCCCCAGGGGACGAACACCGGGGAGCTGTTTTTT. Protein sequence: CASSPQGTNTGELFF.

V and J are TRBV4-1 and TRBJ2-1, with 10 positions matching TRBD2. CDR3 size: 18 residues. V gave up 1 base and J gave up 6 bases; unmatched junction bases: 12. CDR1 and CDR2 (germline): MGHRA, YSYEKL. The CDR3, as DNA: TGCGCCAGCAGCCAAGCCCCGGGACTAGCGAACCGAGGCAATGAGCAGTTCTTC. Translated, it gives CASSQAPGLANRGNEQFF.